This entry concerns a single TCR beta chain. Different DNA sequences within this sample yield the same CDR3. The data belong to a study of blood T cell repertoires in COVID-19. Study background: Specimens from acute and convalescent COVID-19 originated in the United States, Italy and Spain.

Libraries were prepared by immunoSEQ multiplex PCR; TCRdb keeps only in-frame clonotypes and omits some of them. This sample has about 210,000 clones, with around 90% found just once. This CDR3 has 15 amino acids. The germline V gene encodes CDR1 SGHRS and CDR2 YFSETQ. With 3 bases removed from V and 0 bases from J, the gap between germline ends came to 7 bases. The clonotype originates from a man between 65 and 80 years old with acute or convalescent COVID-19. The rearrangement links TRBV5-1 to TRBJ2-6; no clear D. Sequenced material: peripheral blood. The CDR3 nucleotides read TGCGCCAGCAGCTCAGGAAGCTCTGGGGCCAACGTCCTGACTTTC. Translation gives CASSSGSSGANVLTF.